This T cell receptor beta chain was found in a study of blood T cell repertoires in COVID-19 (TCRdb year 2020). About the full investigation: The collaborator samples originated in the United States, Italy and Spain and spanned the acute and convalescent phases of COVID-19. Deeply sampled blood TCRbeta repertoires from subjects exposed to, actively infected with, or recovered from COVID-19 were included in the dataset. Sample metadata almost always included a de-identified subject ID, COVID-19 status, age in years and sex. The samples were drawn from the first 160 participants of the ongoing ImmuneRACE study and from 1,254 subjects provided by 6 global collaborators. The repertoires were released in a freely available public database intended as a resource for research on the immune response to SARS-CoV-2. Where HLA class I and class II types were available, the types were taken from metadata supplied by the sample provider, not from assay-based typing. The prospective study material was composed of cDNA or gDNA derived from T cells, B-cell-depleted T cells, or PBMCs. The research as a whole found: Clinical and demographic metadata were provided uncurated, with the amount varying by source and participant.

The CDR3, from cysteine to phenylalanine, totals 16 residues. The CDR3 DNA has 48 bases and is translated from base 1. The germline V gene gives CDR1 as SGHRS and CDR2 as YFSETQ. V is clipped by 4 bases and J by 5 bases, and the sequence between their germline boundaries is 21 bases long. Collaborating institutions collected whole blood in K2EDTA tubes following their own protocols. For TCRbeta analysis, collaborators shipped samples as frozen whole blood, isolated PBMCs, or DNA extracted from either of those sample types. TCRbeta CDR3 regions were amplified from genomic DNA by means of the immunoSEQ Assay, a bias-controlled multiplex PCR. In the paper's pipeline: The number of nucleated cells in each sample was estimated by amplification of reference gene primers within the assay. To quantify the absolute abundance of each unique TCRbeta CDR3 rearrangement, sequence reads were collapsed and filtered. For each sample, productive Simpson clonality was calculated by taking the square root of Simpson's diversity index across productive rearrangements. In its TCRdb copy, this immuneACCESS table keeps in-frame sequences only and misses some clones. Where compared with another copy, unresolved V genes explain less than half of these, and the others have no known cause. V and J calls and clone size are copied from that table; D and trimming were computed from the DNA. The sample has some 240,000 clones on record, about 81% of them singletons. Jointly, the top ten make up over 10% of the sample.

With regard to this clone: Its target antigen remains unknown. Base qualities are missing; no much larger clone stands one base away.

This sequence originates from a woman aged 60 to 75 with active or convalescent COVID-19. The rearrangement joined TRBV5-1 to TRBJ2-5; perhaps TRBD1 is the D gene, with 5 bases matching. Source material: peripheral blood. The DNA reads TGCGCCAGCAGCCAAGGTTCAGGGATCTCCGGGGAGACCCAGTACTTC. Translated, this gives CASSQGSGISGETQYF.